This is a list of T cell receptor beta chains from one sample in a study of response to subunit inactivated influenza vaccine. TCRdb re-called the RT-PCR reads through MiXCR, storing one row per CDR3 protein. The data hold 540,000 or so distinct CDR3 sequences, with under 15% observed a single time. The specimen comprised PBMCs from blood, sampled 40 to 50 days after vaccination. The receptors stem from a middle-aged man who received an inactivated influenza vaccine. Each CDR3 is given without its conserved first and last residue. Fields, in order: J gene, V gene, CDR3 protein.

j_call: TRBJ2-1
v_call: TRBV2
cdr3_aa: ASRVRDRGDNEQF

j_call: TRBJ2-1
v_call: TRBV27
cdr3_aa: ASSWGDRGNNEQF

j_call: TRBJ1-2
v_call: TRBV12-3/TRBV12-4
cdr3_aa: ASSPGDSKFDGYT

j_call: TRBJ2-3
v_call: TRBV28
cdr3_aa: ASRLRGPRPDTQY

j_call: TRBJ2-2
v_call: TRBV7-9
cdr3_aa: ASSLEDRLNTGELF

j_call: TRBJ1-2
v_call: TRBV29-1
cdr3_aa: SATTGRADGYT

j_call: TRBJ1-2
v_call: TRBV6-2/TRBV6-3
cdr3_aa: ASGTQGRGGYT

j_call: TRBJ2-5
v_call: TRBV6-1
cdr3_aa: ASNIASGGAQETQY

j_call: TRBJ2-1
v_call: TRBV14
cdr3_aa: ASSQVGGTRGDEQF

j_call: TRBJ1-2
v_call: TRBV4-1
cdr3_aa: ASSQGRTAPYGYT

j_call: TRBJ1-1
v_call: TRBV9
cdr3_aa: ASSPRLGGDTEAF

j_call: TRBJ1-1
v_call: TRBV5-1
cdr3_aa: ASSTGTGAVNTEAF

j_call: TRBJ2-7
v_call: TRBV30
cdr3_aa: AWSRRTVASYEQY

j_call: TRBJ1-1
v_call: TRBV7-2
cdr3_aa: ASRADSEAF

j_call: TRBJ2-7
v_call: TRBV20-1
cdr3_aa: RATLADQPYEQY

j_call: TRBJ2-1
v_call: TRBV28
cdr3_aa: ASSPRGVGLMVFEQF

j_call: TRBJ1-1
v_call: TRBV6-6
cdr3_aa: ASSYGGIAEAF

j_call: TRBJ1-2
v_call: TRBV7-2
cdr3_aa: ASSRRQDLGYT

j_call: TRBJ1-1
v_call: TRBV5-1
cdr3_aa: ASSPRSGGFTEAF

j_call: TRBJ2-7
v_call: TRBV12-3/TRBV12-4
cdr3_aa: ASRRQGSSREQY

j_call: TRBJ1-5
v_call: TRBV20-1
cdr3_aa: SARTGLNQPQH

j_call: TRBJ1-5
v_call: TRBV7-9
cdr3_aa: ASSLGFGNQPQH

j_call: TRBJ2-7
v_call: TRBV6-1
cdr3_aa: ASSKGRKTSGPYEQY

j_call: TRBJ2-1
v_call: TRBV3-1
cdr3_aa: ASSQLSSRNEQF

j_call: TRBJ2-3
v_call: TRBV5-1
cdr3_aa: ASSLDMALSTDTQY

j_call: TRBJ2-6
v_call: TRBV5-6
cdr3_aa: ASSFRVGANVLT

j_call: TRBJ2-1
v_call: TRBV7-9
cdr3_aa: ASSEWGGPSSYNEQF

j_call: TRBJ2-7
v_call: TRBV12-3/TRBV12-4
cdr3_aa: ASSFSQGASYEQY

j_call: TRBJ2-3
v_call: TRBV12-3/TRBV12-4
cdr3_aa: ASSLDPPARGLLSTDTQY